The 32 T cell receptor beta chains given below trace back to one sample, sequenced in a study of cytomegalovirus exposure and HLA in healthy donors. Here immunoSEQ multiplex PCR was the method, and the copy in TCRdb shows in-frame clones only, minus some. The sample consists of about 76,000 clones, around 94% of them appearing once. Sequencing used PBMCs. The receptor source for this set is a man aged 18 to 30 in good health and CMV-seropositive.

The chain employs TRBV5-1 and TRBJ1-4; weak D call: TRBD1 (5 bases). CDR1 is SGHRS, CDR2 YFSETQ, per germline. V was cut by 0 bases and J by 5 bases, with 11 bases left in between. This CDR3 comprises 15 residues. For the CDR3, the DNA is TGCGCCAGCAGCTTGGGAGGGGACTTAAATGAAAAACTGTTTTTT. It encodes CASSLGGDLNEKLFF.

The rearrangement uses TRBV30 and TRBJ2-2; 8 nucleotides align to TRBD2. The CDR3 is 14 amino acids. Germline trimming cut 5 bases from V and 4 bases from J; bases unmatched to any gene: 6. Germline CDR1 and CDR2: GTSNPN and SVGIG (reference sequence). The CDR3, as DNA: TGTGCCTGGCGGGGGGGGCTACTCACCGGGGAGCTGTTTTTT. Its translation is CAWRGGLLTGELFF.

This clone was seen only once. This chain links TRBV6-6 with TRBJ2-7; 7 bases map to TRBD1. The CDR3 runs to 16 residues. V shed 7 bases, J shed 2 bases, and the junction held 14 bases outside the gene matches. Germline values: CDR1 MNHNY, CDR2 SVGAGI (reference sequence). CDR3: CASTTPPGQTPYEQYF. The CDR3 DNA follows: TGTGCCAGCACCACCCCCCCGGGACAGACCCCCTACGAGCAGTACTTC.

The V and J genes are TRBV27 and TRBJ1-2; D is perhaps TRBD1 (6 bases). V lost 6 bases to trimming and J lost 4 bases, with 15 bases between them. CDR3 length equals 14 residues. Germline V gene sequence: CDR1 MNHEY, CDR2 SMNVEV (reference sequence). CDR3 loop: CASSLTGHFYGYTF. The CDR3 region has the DNA TGTGCCAGCAGCCTCACGGGACATTTCTATGGCTACACCTTC.

J is TRBJ2-1 and V is TRBV11-2, with TRBD2 matching 7 bases. The ends lost 4 bases at V and 3 bases at J; junction bases unmatched: 6. The CDR3 loop spans 15 amino acids. The germline CDR1 and CDR2 sequences are SGHAT and FQNNGV. The CDR3 spells CASSSAGALYNEQFF. The CDR3 region has the DNA TGTGCCAGCAGCTCGGCGGGAGCGCTCTACAATGAGCAGTTCTTC.

This clone was seen just once. V usage is TRBV5-4 and J usage is TRBJ2-5, with 13 bases matching TRBD2. V lost 4 bases to trimming and J lost 5 bases; unmatched junction nucleotides: 5. This CDR3 has 15 residues. The germline gives CDR1 SGHNT, CDR2 YYREEE (reference sequence). The CDR3 DNA follows: TGTGCCAGCAGCATACTAGCGGGAGGGAGCGAGACCCAGTACTTC. Protein product: CASSILAGGSETQYF. Together with reference TRBV5-4 and TRBJ2-5, the CDR3 gives the full variable domain: ETGVTQSPTHLIKTRGQQVTLRCSSQSGHNTVSWYQQALGQGPQFIFQYYREEENGRGNFPPRFSGLQFPNYSSELNVNALELDDSALYLCASSILAGGSETQYFGPGTRLLVL.

The chain employs TRBV11-2 and TRBJ1-2; possible D gene TRBD1, 5 bases. V lost 5 bases and J lost 4, with 11 bases in between. The CDR3 sequence is 13 residues long. In germline, CDR1 is SGHAT, CDR2 FQNNGV. In DNA, the CDR3 is TGTGCCAGCAGCCCAAACACAGGCTATGGCTACACCTTC. Translating it yields CASSPNTGYGYTF.

V is TRBV5-1 and J is TRBJ2-1, with 9 nucleotides matching TRBD1. V was clipped by 0 bases and J by 2 bases; unmatched bases: 0. This CDR3 is 15 amino acids long. Germline lookup yields CDR1 SGHRS and CDR2 YFSETQ. The CDR3: CASSLGDRAYNEQFF. In nucleotides, the CDR3 is TGCGCCAGCAGCTTGGGGGACAGGGCCTACAATGAGCAGTTCTTC. The full variable domain, with the rest looked up from reference TRBV5-1 and TRBJ2-1, is KAGVTQTPRYLIKTRGQQVTLSCSPISGHRSVSWYQQTPGQGLQFLFEYFSETQRNKGNFPGRFSGRQFSNSRSEMNVSTLELGDSALYLCASSLGDRAYNEQFFGPGTRLTVL.

The chain has TRBV19 and TRBJ1-1, with 10 bases identical to TRBD1. Germline CDR1 reads LNHDA; CDR2 reads SQIVND (reference sequence). V dropped 0 bases and J dropped 1; count of bases not matched to a gene: 11. This CDR3 contains 19 residues. This CDR3 is CASSIDGLKGDRGNTEAFF. CDR3 DNA sequence: TGTGCCAGTAGTATAGATGGCCTAAAGGGGGACAGGGGGAACACTGAAGCTTTCTTT.

This sequence joins TRBV28 and TRBJ1-2; D unclear. This CDR3 has 13 amino acids. V gave up 2 bases and J gave up 5 bases, with 9 bases separating them. Germline CDR1 is MDHEN and CDR2 is SYDVKM. This CDR3 is CASSLPARYGYTF. The CDR3 DNA reads as TGTGCCAGCAGTTTACCGGCGAGGTATGGCTACACCTTC.

This clone was counted a single time. The rearrangement uses TRBV9 and TRBJ2-4; a weak D match, TRBD1 (5 bases). Germline V CDR1 and CDR2: SGDLS, YYNGEE. This CDR3 has 14 amino acids. V was shortened by 0 bases and J by 9 bases, with 13 bases between the two germline ends. Here the CDR3 reads CASSVENRGSIQYF. The CDR3 DNA reads as TGTGCCAGCAGCGTAGAAAATAGGGGCTCCATTCAGTACTTC. Supplemented by reference TRBV9 and TRBJ2-4, the full variable domain reads DSGVTQTPKHLITATGQRVTLRCSPRSGDLSVYWYQQSLDQGLQFLIQYYNGEERAKGNILERFSAQQFPDLHSELNLSSLELGDSALYFCASSVENRGSIQYFGAGTRLSVL.

The gene calls are TRBV25-1 and TRBJ2-3; 13 positions match TRBD2. CDR1 MGHDK and CDR2 SYGVNS come from the germline V gene. CDR3 size: 15 residues. V trimming: 10 bases; J trimming: 10 bases; junction bases outside the gene matches: 14. The CDR3 nucleotides read TGTGCCACCAGGGGTGCGGGACTAGCGGGATCGGCGCAGTATTTT. This translates into CATRGAGLAGSAQYF.

V usage is TRBV15 and J usage is TRBJ1-2; a weak D match, TRBD1 (5 bases). Germline CDR1 LNHNV, CDR2 YYDKDF (reference sequence). Trimming took 5 bases from V and 4 from J, leaving 8 bases between them. The CDR3 is 12 residues long. CDR3 amino acids: CATSPGGYGYTF. For the CDR3, the DNA is TGTGCCACCAGCCCGGGGGGCTATGGCTACACCTTC.

The chain combines TRBV6-6 with TRBJ2-1, with 8 bases aligning to TRBD2. Germline V gives CDR1 MNHNY, CDR2 SVGAGI (reference sequence). V lost 0 bases, J lost 13 bases, and 2 bases stayed unmatched. The CDR3 contains 12 residues. The CDR3: CASSYSSGSQFF. In nucleotides, the CDR3 is TGTGCCAGCAGTTACTCCAGCGGGAGTCAGTTCTTC.

CDR3 bases: TGTGCCAGCAGCCAAGGAATGTTGCGGGAGGTCACAGATACGCAGTATTTT. Encoded protein: CASSQGMLREVTDTQYF. This rearrangement joins TRBV4-2 to TRBJ2-3, with 8 bases lining up with TRBD2. The V and J ends lost 1 base and 2 bases, in that order; junction bases with no gene match: 8. Germline CDR1 reads LGHNA; CDR2 reads YNFKEQ. The CDR3 totals 17 residues.

This sequence joins TRBV6-6 and TRBJ1-2, with D uncertain. Germline CDR1 and CDR2: MNHNY and SVGAGI (reference sequence). V lost 6 bases and J 4 bases, leaving 15 bases between the germline ends. The CDR3 loop spans 14 amino acids. This CDR3 reads CASSQVVEGYGYTF. The CDR3 DNA reads TGTGCCAGCAGCCAGGTAGTGGAGGGCTATGGCTACACCTTC.

The V gene is TRBV11-2, the J gene TRBJ2-5; weak D call: TRBD1 (6 bases). Germline-derived CDR1 and CDR2 are SGHAT and FQNNGV. The CDR3 contains 14 residues. The germline V and J ends were trimmed by 4 bases and 5 bases, with 14 bases remaining between them. CDR3 residues: CASSWDNVRETQYF. The CDR3, as DNA: TGTGCCAGCAGCTGGGACAACGTACGGGAGACCCAGTACTTC.

The chain links TRBV9 to TRBJ2-3; TRBD2 agrees at 11 bases. In germline, CDR1 is SGDLS, CDR2 YYNGEE. The CDR3 has 17 residues. V dropped 2 bases and J dropped 2; count of bases not matched to a gene: 7. As DNA, the CDR3 is TGTGCCAGCAGCGTCCGCACGGGACTAGCGGCCACAGATACGCAGTATTTT. Its protein product is CASSVRTGLAATDTQYF.

The rearrangement uses TRBV10-1 and TRBJ2-4; 7 nucleotides match TRBD1. The CDR3 loop spans 17 amino acids. The junction had 11 bases not matched to a gene; V was cut back by 6 bases and J by 0 bases. CDR1 is WNHNN, CDR2 SYGVQD, per germline (reference sequence). The CDR3 coding sequence is TGCGCCAGCAGAGACAGGGTAATGGGGTTAGCCAAAAACATTCAGTACTTC. Protein: CASRDRVMGLAKNIQYF.

Only one count was recorded for this clone. The chain has TRBV19 and TRBJ2-7; tentative D call: TRBD1 (5 bases). CDR1 and CDR2 from the germline V gene are LNHDA and SQIVND (reference sequence). Trimming took 5 bases from V and 0 from J, leaving 8 bases between them. This CDR3 has 13 residues. The DNA for the CDR3 is TGTGCCAGTAGTCCAGGGTTCTCCTACGAGCAGTACTTC. As protein: CASSPGFSYEQYF.

The chain is built from TRBV11-2 and TRBJ2-7; maybe TRBD2 (5 bases). The CDR3 has 14 amino acids. V lost 1 base and J lost 1, with 8 bases in between. The germline V gene has CDR1 SGHAT and CDR2 FQNNGV. For the CDR3, the DNA is TGTGCCAGCAGCTTAGGCGGACTTTCCTACGAGCAGTACTTC. The encoded protein is CASSLGGLSYEQYF.

V usage is TRBV18 and J usage is TRBJ1-5, with a tentative D call TRBD1 (6 bases). The CDR3 has 14 residues. With 6 bases removed from V and 4 bases from J, the gap between germline ends came to 13 bases. In germline, CDR1 is KGHSH, CDR2 LQKENI. The CDR3 DNA sequence: TGTGCCAGCTCGCCCGGGACACAGAATCAGCCCCAGCATTTT. Translating gives CASSPGTQNQPQHF.

The chain joins TRBV10-3 to TRBJ1-1; TRBD1 matches at 7 bases. Germline CDR1 and CDR2: ENHRY and SYGVKD. Unmatched junction bases numbered 4, after V lost 8 bases and J lost 1 base. The CDR3 extends over 13 amino acids. The CDR3 sequence is CAIEGTENTEAFF. The CDR3 nucleotides read TGTGCCATCGAAGGGACAGAGAACACTGAAGCTTTCTTT.

V is TRBV19 and J is TRBJ1-1; D remains ambiguous. The CDR3 length is 12 residues. Germline CDR1 is LNHDA and CDR2 is SQIVND (reference sequence). Trimming stripped 4 bases from V and 6 bases from J, with 9 bases between. This CDR3 reads CASSRGWAEAFF. The CDR3, as DNA: TGTGCCAGTAGTAGAGGGTGGGCTGAAGCTTTCTTT. The whole variable domain, filled in from reference TRBV19 and TRBJ1-1, reads DGGITQSPKYLFRKEGQNVTLSCEQNLNHDAMYWYRQDPGQGLRLIYYSQIVNDFQKGDIAEGYSVSREKKESFPLTVTSAQKNPTAFYLCASSRGWAEAFFGQGTRLTVV.

The V and J genes are TRBV29-1 and TRBJ1-1, with a tentative D call TRBD1 (6 bases). Germline lookup yields CDR1 SQVTM and CDR2 ANQGSEA. V was cut by 6 bases and J by 4 bases, with 18 bases left in between. This CDR3 spans 14 amino acids. CDR3 sequence reads: CSVVRGGLVTEAFF. CDR3 nucleotide sequence: TGCAGCGTAGTACGGGGGGGGCTGGTCACTGAAGCTTTCTTT. Drawing the rest from reference TRBV29-1 and TRBJ1-1, the complete variable domain is SAVISQKPSRDICQRGTSLTIQCQVDSQVTMMFWYRQQPGQSLTLIATANQGSEATYESGFVIDKFPISRPNLTFSTLTVSNMSPEDSSIYLCSVVRGGLVTEAFFGQGTRLTVV.

This clone was seen only once. The chain carries TRBV6-1 and TRBJ1-5; D is undetermined. V shed 8 bases and J shed 1 base, with 12 bases lying between them. CDR3 length: 14 amino acids. The germline gives CDR1 MNHNS, CDR2 SASEGT. This CDR3 reads CASEGVTSNQPQHF. The CDR3 nucleotides are TGTGCCAGCGAGGGAGTAACCAGCAATCAGCCCCAGCATTTT.

This rearrangement joins TRBV18 to TRBJ1-2, with TRBD1 identical over 9 bases. The CDR3 is 15 amino acids. The germline V gene encodes CDR1 KGHSH and CDR2 LQKENI. J gave up 2 bases and V 5 bases, and 6 bases lay outside the gene matches. This CDR3 reads CASSEGQGVNYGYTF. CDR3 DNA: TGTGCCAGCTCAGAGGGACAGGGAGTCAACTATGGCTACACCTTC.

In its sample, this clone was seen a few times. The rearrangement links TRBV25-1 to TRBJ1-2; 8 bases agree with TRBD1. The trim removed 1 base at V and 2 bases at J, leaving 9 bases unmatched. In germline, CDR1 is MGHDK, CDR2 SYGVNS. The CDR3 is 17 amino acids. The chain's CDR3 is CASSEFGGQAENYGYTF. The CDR3 DNA sequence: TGTGCCAGCAGTGAATTCGGGGGACAGGCCGAAAACTATGGCTACACCTTC.

The CDR3 protein is CASSPSSGTYEQYF. CDR3 sequence (DNA): TGTGCCAGCAGCCCCTCTAGCGGCACCTACGAGCAGTACTTC. The chain recombines TRBV9 with TRBJ2-7; 7 bases agree with TRBD2. V lost 4 bases to trimming and J lost 2 bases; unmatched junction nucleotides: 6. The CDR3 spans 14 residues. Germline V gene data show CDR1 as SGDLS and CDR2 as YYNGEE.

The chain employs TRBV28 and TRBJ1-1, with 7 bases matching TRBD1. V was pared by 5 bases and J by 5 bases, with 17 bases of the junction left unmatched. Germline V lookup: CDR1 MDHEN, CDR2 SYDVKM. CDR3 length equals 17 residues. CDR3 protein: CASSHRTGAEGWTEAFF. The CDR3 coding sequence is TGTGCCAGCAGTCACAGAACAGGGGCGGAAGGATGGACTGAAGCTTTCTTT. The entire variable domain, with the rest obtained from reference TRBV28 and TRBJ1-1, is as follows: DVKVTQSSRYLVKRTGEKVFLECVQDMDHENMFWYRQDPGLGLRLIYFSYDVKMKEKGDIPEGYSVSREKKERFSLILESASTNQTSMYLCASSHRTGAEGWTEAFFGQGTRLTVV.

For this clone: The same CDR3 also results from other DNA sequences found in this sample. The chain employs TRBV7-3 and TRBJ2-1, with D possibly matching TRBD1 (6 bases). Germline V CDR1 and CDR2: SGHTA, FQGTGA. This CDR3 contains 15 residues. Trimming took 2 bases from V and 7 from J, leaving 15 bases between them. As DNA, the CDR3 is TGTGCCAGCAGCTTATTAGGGGGAGTTCGAAATGAGCAGTTCTTC. It codes for CASSLLGGVRNEQFF. Combining the CDR3 with reference TRBV7-3 and TRBJ2-1 gives the whole variable domain GAGVSQTPSNKVTEKGKYVELRCDPISGHTALYWYRQSLGQGPEFLIYFQGTGAADDSGLPNDRFFAVRPEGSVSTLKIQRTERGDSAVYLCASSLLGGVRNEQFFGPGTRLTVL.

This clone is labeled as large. The CDR3 spells CASSGGSSYNEQFF. CDR3 DNA sequence: TGTGCCAGCAGTGGCGGGAGCTCCTACAATGAGCAGTTCTTC. This chain joins TRBV6-4 and TRBJ2-1, with 7 bases matching TRBD2. CDR3 length equals 14 residues. The germline CDR1 and CDR2 sequences are MRHNA and SNTAGT. The trim removed 4 bases at V and 0 bases at J, leaving 0 bases unmatched.